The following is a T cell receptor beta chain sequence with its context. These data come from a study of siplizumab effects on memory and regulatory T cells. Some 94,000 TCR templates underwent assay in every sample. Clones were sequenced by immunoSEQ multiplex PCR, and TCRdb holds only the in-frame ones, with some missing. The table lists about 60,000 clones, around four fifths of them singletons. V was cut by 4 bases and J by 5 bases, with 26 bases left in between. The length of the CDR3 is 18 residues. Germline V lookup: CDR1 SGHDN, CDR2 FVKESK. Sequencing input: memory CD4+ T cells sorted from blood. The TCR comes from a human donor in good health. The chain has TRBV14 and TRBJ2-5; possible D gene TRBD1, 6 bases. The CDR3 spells CASSRRDWGQSVLETQYF. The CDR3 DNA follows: TGTGCCAGCAGCCGCCGTGACTGGGGGCAGAGTGTGCTCGAGACCCAGTACTTC.